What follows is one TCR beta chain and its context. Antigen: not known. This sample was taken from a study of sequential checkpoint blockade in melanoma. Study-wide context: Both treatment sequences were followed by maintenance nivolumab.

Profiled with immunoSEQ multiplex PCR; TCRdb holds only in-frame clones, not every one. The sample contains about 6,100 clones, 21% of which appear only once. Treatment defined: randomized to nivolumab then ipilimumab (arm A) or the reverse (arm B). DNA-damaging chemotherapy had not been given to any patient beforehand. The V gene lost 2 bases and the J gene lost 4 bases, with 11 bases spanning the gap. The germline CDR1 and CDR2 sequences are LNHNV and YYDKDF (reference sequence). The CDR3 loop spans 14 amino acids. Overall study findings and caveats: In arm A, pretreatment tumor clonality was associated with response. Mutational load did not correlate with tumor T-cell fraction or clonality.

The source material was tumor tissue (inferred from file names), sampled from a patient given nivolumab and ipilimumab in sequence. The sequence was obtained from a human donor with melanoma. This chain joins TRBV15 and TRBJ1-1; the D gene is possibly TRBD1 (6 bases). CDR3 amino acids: CATSRRGKATEAFF. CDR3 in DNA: TGTGCCACCAGCAGAAGGGGGAAAGCCACTGAAGCTTTCTTT.